The sequence of this TCR beta chain was determined in a study of T-cell reconstitution after alpha-beta-depleted transplantation in children. Study-wide points: Two months or so post-transplant, alpha-beta T cells reportedly derived from several hundred expanded graft clones.

Unique molecular identifiers were built into the TCRbeta library. TCRdb passed the PCR reads through MiXCR, listing each CDR3 protein once. Of hundreds of thousands of distinct CDR3 sequences listed, around 15% are singletons. This clonotype was seen more than once but under ten times. The antigen remains undetermined. This CDR3 is 15 amino acids long. The germline V gene has CDR1 SQVTM and CDR2 ANQGSEA. After removal of 5 bases from V and 0 bases from J, the junction contained 10 bases not matched to a gene. The chain joins TRBV29-1 to TRBJ2-7; 7 bases map to TRBD2. The TCR comes from a boy under two years old who had a stem cell transplant for Wiskott-Aldrich syndrome, so the T cells may come from the graft donor. The source was PBMCs, mostly from graft donor cells, collected 360 days after TCRalphabeta/CD19-depleted stem cell transplant. In DNA form, the CDR3 reads TGCAGCGTTTCCTTAGCGGGCATGAGCTCCTACGAGCAGTACTTC. It codes for CSVSLAGMSSYEQYF.